The following is a TCR beta chain sequence with its context. The target antigen is unknown. These data are taken from a study of T cell responses to AZD1222 COVID-19 vaccine. General study points: Baseline seropositives among AZD1222 recipients totaled only 5 to 7. Spike was spanned by vaccine-associated CD4 TCRs, with dominance at 160-218 and 743-854.

Here immunoSEQ multiplex PCR was the method, and the copy in TCRdb shows in-frame clones only, minus some. The sample consists of 95,000 to 150,000 clones, about nine tenths of them appearing once. CDR3 length equals 17 residues. The material was peripheral blood, obtained on day 0 of AZD1222 vaccination. This receptor was taken from an adult in good health. The V call is TRBV21-1, the J call TRBJ1-5; whether TRBD1, the table's D call, matches the DNA was not checked. TRBV21-1 is a recognized pseudogene. Here the CDR3 DNA reads TGTGCCCCGCCCAGGGCAGGGGGACATAGTAGCAATCAGCCCCAGCATTTT. Translation: CAPPRAGGHSSNQPQHF.